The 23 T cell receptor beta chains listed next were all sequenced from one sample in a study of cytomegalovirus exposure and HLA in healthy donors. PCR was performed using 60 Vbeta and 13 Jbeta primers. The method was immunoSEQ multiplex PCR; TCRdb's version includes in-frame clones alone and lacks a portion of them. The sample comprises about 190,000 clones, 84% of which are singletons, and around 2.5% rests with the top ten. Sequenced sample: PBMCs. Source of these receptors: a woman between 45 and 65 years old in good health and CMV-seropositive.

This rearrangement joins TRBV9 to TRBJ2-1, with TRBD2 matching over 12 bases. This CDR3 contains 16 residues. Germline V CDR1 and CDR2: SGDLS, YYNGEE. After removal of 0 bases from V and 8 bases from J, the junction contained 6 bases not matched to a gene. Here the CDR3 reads CASSVGTSGALDEQFF. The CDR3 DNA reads TGTGCCAGCAGCGTAGGGACTAGCGGGGCTCTTGATGAGCAGTTCTTC.

CDR3: CASSSPVTSYQETQYF. Here the CDR3 DNA reads TGTGCCAGCAGCAGCCCGGTAACTTCGTACCAAGAGACCCAGTACTTC. This rearrangement joins TRBV7-6 to TRBJ2-5; D gene unclear. With 5 bases removed from V and 0 bases from J, the gap between germline ends came to 16 bases. The CDR3 is 16 residues long. Per germline, CDR1 SGHVS and CDR2 FNYEAQ.

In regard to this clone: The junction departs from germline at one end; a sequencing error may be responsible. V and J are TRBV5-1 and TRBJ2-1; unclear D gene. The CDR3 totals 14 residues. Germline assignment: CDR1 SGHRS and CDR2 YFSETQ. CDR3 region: CASSPPGGVNEQFF. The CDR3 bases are TGTGCCAGCAGCCCCCCGGGTGGCGTCAATGAGCAGTTCTTC. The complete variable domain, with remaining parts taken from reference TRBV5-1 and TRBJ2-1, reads KAGVTQTPRYLIKTRGQQVTLSCSPISGHRSVSWYQQTPGQGLQFLFEYFSETQRNKGNFPGRFSGRQFSNSRSEMNVSTLELGDSALYLCASSPPGGVNEQFFGPGTRLTVL.

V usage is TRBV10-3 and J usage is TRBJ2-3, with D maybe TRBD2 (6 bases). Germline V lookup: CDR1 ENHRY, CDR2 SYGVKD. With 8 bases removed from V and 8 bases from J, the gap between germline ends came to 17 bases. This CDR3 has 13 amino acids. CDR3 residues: CAISAGVQGTQYF. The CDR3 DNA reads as TGTGCCATCTCAGCGGGTGTTCAAGGTACGCAGTATTTT.

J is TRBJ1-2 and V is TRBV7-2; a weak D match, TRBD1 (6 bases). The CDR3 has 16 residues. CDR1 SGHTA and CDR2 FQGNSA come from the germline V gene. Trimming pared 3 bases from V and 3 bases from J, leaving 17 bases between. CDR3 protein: CASSLNTGTLHYGYTF. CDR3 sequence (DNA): TGTGCCAGCAGCTTGAATACCGGGACACTACACTATGGCTACACCTTC. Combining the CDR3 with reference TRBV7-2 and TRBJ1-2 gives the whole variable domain GAGVSQSPSNKVTEKGKDVELRCDPISGHTALYWYRQSLGQGLEFLIYFQGNSAPDKSGLPSDRFSAERTGGSVSTLTIQRTQQEDSAVYLCASSLNTGTLHYGYTFGSGTRLTVV.

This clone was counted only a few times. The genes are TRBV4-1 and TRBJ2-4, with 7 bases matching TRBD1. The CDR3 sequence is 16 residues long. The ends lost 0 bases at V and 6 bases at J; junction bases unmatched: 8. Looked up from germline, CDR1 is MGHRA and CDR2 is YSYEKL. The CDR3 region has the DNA TGCGCCAGCAGCCAAGATGCAGGCGAGGGGGCAAACATTCAGTACTTC. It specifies CASSQDAGEGANIQYF.

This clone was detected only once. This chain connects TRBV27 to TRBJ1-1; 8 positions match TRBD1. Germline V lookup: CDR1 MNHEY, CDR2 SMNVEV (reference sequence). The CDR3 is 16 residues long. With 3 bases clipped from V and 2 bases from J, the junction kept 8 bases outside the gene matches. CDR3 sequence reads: CASSLRGQGPNTEAFF. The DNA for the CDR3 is TGTGCCAGCAGTTTGAGAGGACAGGGCCCAAACACTGAAGCTTTCTTT.

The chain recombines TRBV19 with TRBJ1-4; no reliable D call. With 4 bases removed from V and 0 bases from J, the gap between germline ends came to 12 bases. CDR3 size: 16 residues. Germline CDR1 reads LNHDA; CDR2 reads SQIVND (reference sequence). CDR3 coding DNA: TGTGCCAGTAGTACCCCACTAGGAACAACTAATGAAAAACTGTTTTTT. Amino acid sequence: CASSTPLGTTNEKLFF.

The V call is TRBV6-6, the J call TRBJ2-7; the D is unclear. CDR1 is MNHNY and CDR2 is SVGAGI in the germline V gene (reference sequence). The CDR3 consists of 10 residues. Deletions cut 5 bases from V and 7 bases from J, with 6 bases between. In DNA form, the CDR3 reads TGTGCCAGCAGTGGGCCAGAGCAGTACTTC. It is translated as CASSGPEQYF.

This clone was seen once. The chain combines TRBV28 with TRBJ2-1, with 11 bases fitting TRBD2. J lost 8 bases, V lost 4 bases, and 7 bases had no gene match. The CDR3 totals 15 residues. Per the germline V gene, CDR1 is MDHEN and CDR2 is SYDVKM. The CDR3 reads CASSSIAGGQDEQFF. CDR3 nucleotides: TGTGCCAGCAGTTCCATAGCGGGGGGGCAGGATGAGCAGTTCTTC.

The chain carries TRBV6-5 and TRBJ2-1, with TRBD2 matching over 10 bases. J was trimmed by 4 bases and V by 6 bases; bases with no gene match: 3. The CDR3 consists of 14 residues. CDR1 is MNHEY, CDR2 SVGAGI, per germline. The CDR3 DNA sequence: TGTGCCAGCAGGAGCGGGGGGGTGTACAATGAGCAGTTCTTC. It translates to CASRSGGVYNEQFF.

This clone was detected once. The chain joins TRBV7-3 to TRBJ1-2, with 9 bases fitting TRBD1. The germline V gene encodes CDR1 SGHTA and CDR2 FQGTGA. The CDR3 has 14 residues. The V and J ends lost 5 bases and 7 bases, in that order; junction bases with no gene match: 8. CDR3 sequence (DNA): TGTGCCAGCAGCGGAAGAGGACAGGGGAGTGGCTACACCTTC. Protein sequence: CASSGRGQGSGYTF.

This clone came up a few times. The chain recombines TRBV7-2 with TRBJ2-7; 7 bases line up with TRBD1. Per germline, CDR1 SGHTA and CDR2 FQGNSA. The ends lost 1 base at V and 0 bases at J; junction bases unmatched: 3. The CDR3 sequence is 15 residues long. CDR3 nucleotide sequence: TGTGCCAGCAGCTTAGAGGGACAGAGCTCCTACGAGCAGTACTTC. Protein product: CASSLEGQSSYEQYF.

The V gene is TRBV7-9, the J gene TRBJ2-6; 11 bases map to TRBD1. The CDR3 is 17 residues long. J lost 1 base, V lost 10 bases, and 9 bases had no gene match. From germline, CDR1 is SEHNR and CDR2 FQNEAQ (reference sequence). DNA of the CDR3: TGTGCCACGCTAAGAGGGACAGGGGGGTCTGGGGCCAACGTCCTGACTTTC. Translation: CATLRGTGGSGANVLTF. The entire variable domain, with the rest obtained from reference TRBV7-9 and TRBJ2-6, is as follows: DTGVSQNPRHKITKRGQNVTFRCDPISEHNRLYWYRQTLGQGPEFLTYFQNEAQLEKSRLLSDRFSAERPKGSFSTLEIQRTEQGDSAMYLCATLRGTGGSGANVLTFGAGSRLTVL.

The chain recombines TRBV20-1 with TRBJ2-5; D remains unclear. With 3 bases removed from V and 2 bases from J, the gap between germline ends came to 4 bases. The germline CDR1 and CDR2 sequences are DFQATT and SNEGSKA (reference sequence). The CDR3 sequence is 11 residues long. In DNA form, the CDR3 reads TGCAGTGCTAGTAGACAAGAGACCCAGTACTTC. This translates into CSASRQETQYF.

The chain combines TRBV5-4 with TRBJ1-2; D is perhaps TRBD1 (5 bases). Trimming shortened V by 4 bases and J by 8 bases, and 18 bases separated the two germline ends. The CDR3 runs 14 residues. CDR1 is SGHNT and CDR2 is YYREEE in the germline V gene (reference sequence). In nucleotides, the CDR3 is TGTGCCAGCAGCGCGGGGCCCGAAACCCAGGGCTACACCTTC. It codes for CASSAGPETQGYTF.

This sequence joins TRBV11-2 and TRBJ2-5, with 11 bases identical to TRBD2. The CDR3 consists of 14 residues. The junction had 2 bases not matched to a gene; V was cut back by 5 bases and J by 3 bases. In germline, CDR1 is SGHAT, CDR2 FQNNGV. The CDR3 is CASSRGLAEETQYF. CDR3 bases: TGTGCCAGCAGCCGGGGACTAGCGGAAGAGACCCAGTACTTC.

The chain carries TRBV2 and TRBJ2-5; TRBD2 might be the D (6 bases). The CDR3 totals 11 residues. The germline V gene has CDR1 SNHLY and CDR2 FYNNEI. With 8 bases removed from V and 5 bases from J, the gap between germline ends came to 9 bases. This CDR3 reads CASRGLETQYF. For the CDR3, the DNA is TGTGCCAGCCGGGGGTTGGAGACCCAGTACTTC.

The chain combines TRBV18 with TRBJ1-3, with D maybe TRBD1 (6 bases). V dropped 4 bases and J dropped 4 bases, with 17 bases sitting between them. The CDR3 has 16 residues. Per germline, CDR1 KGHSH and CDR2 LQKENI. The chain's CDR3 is CASSLSATGSGNTIYF. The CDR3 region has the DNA TGTGCCAGCTCACTGAGCGCTACAGGGAGCGGAAACACCATATATTTT.

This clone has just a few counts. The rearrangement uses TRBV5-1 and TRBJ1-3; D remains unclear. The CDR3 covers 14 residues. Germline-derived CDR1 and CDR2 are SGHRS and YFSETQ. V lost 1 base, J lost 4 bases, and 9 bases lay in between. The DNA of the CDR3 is TGCGCCAGCAGCTTGAGCTCGCGAGGAAACACCATATATTTT. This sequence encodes CASSLSSRGNTIYF.

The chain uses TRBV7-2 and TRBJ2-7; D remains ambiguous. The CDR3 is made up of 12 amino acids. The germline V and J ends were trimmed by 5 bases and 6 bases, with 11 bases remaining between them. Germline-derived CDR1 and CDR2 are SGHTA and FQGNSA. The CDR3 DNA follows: TGTGCCAGCAGCCCGGAGTTGGGCGAGCAGTACTTC. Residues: CASSPELGEQYF.

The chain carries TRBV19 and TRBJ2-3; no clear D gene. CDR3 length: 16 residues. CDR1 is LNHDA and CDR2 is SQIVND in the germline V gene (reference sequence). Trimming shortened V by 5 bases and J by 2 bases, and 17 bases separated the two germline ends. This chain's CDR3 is CASSPVGLSHTDTQYF. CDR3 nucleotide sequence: TGTGCCAGTAGTCCCGTCGGGTTATCACACACAGATACGCAGTATTTT.

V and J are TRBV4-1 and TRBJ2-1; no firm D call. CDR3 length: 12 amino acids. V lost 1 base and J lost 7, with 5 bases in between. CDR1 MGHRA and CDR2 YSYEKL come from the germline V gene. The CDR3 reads CASSQVFNEQFF. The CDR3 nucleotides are TGCGCCAGCAGCCAAGTCTTTAATGAGCAGTTCTTC.